This is a list of T cell receptor beta chains from one sample in a study of cytomegalovirus exposure and HLA in healthy donors. TCRdb's table, derived via immunoSEQ multiplex PCR, lists solely in-frame clones and lacks some. The table lists hundreds of thousands of clones, around 80% of them singletons. The sample taken for sequencing was PBMCs. The receptors were sampled from a male donor in good health and CMV-seronegative. Each CDR3 is given with its conserved first and last residue. The D gene is left open where the match is weak. The size field is filled for only some rows; it gives once, few, many or a size class.

D,size,J,V,length,DNA,CDR3
TRBD2,.,TRBJ2-5,TRBV2,14,TGTGCCAGCGGGGGACTAGCGGGAGTTGAGACCCAGTACTTC,CASGGLAGVETQYF
TRBD1,.,TRBJ2-7,TRBV29-1,14,TGCAGCGTCGACGGGACAGGGACCGCCTACGAGCAGTACTTC,CSVDGTGTAYEQYF
.,.,TRBJ1-2,TRBV7-2,14,TGTGCCAGCAGCTCCCGATTCGGTGACTATGGCTACACCTTC,CASSSRFGDYGYTF
.,.,TRBJ2-5,TRBV11-2,15,TGTGCCAGCAGCTTAGTGGAAATAGGGGGAGTGACCCAGTACTTC,CASSLVEIGGVTQYF
.,few,TRBJ2-7,TRBV9,15,TGTGCCAGCAGCGTAGCTGAGAGCGTCGCCTACGAGCAGTACTTC,CASSVAESVAYEQYF
TRBD1,once,TRBJ2-3,TRBV7-6,15,TGTGCCAGCAGCTTTCGGACAGGGCACACAGATACGCAGTATTTT,CASSFRTGHTDTQYF
.,.,TRBJ2-2,TRBV29-1,12,TGCAGCGCCTCCCCCCCGACCGGGGAGCTGTTTTTT,CSASPPTGELFF
.,many,TRBJ2-5,TRBV5-1,15,TGCGCCAGCAGCTTGTTACCGGGGAACCAAGAGACCCAGTACTTC,CASSLLPGNQETQYF
.,.,TRBJ1-1,TRBV25-1,14,TGTGCCAGCAGCTTCGGAAGGGGTGGGCAAGAAGCTTTCTTT,CASSFGRGGQEAFF
TRBD1,.,TRBJ2-7,TRBV28,13,TGTGCCAGCAGTCCAGGGGGCGCGTACGAGCAGTACTTC,CASSPGGAYEQYF
.,once,TRBJ2-2,TRBV5-1,13,TGCGCCAGCAGCTTTTCTAGCGACGGGGAGCTGTTTTTT,CASSFSSDGELFF
.,few,TRBJ2-1,TRBV5-4,11,TGTGCCAGCAGCTTCCCCGGGGAGCAGTTCTTC,CASSFPGEQFF
TRBD2,.,TRBJ2-1,TRBV7-3,16,TGTGCCAGCAGCTTTAGGACTAGCGGGAGTGGTAATGAGCAGTTCTTC,CASSFRTSGSGNEQFF
.,.,TRBJ2-7,TRBV19,15,TGTGCCAGTAGTATCGAAGCGGACTACTCCTACGAGCAGTACTTC,CASSIEADYSYEQYF